This T cell receptor beta chain is drawn from a study of blood T cell repertoires in COVID-19 (dated by TCRdb to about 2020). Some background on the complete study: The collaborator samples originated in the United States, Italy and Spain and spanned the acute and convalescent phases of COVID-19. Sample metadata almost always included a de-identified subject ID, COVID-19 status, age in years and sex. Samples were obtained from the ongoing ImmuneRACE study (first 160 participants) and from 1,000 to 1,500 subjects provided by 6 global collaborators. The material from the prospective study consisted of cDNA or gDNA derived from T cells, B-cell-depleted T cells, or PBMCs. A freely available public database, intended as a resource for researchers studying the immune response to SARS-CoV-2, is where the repertoires were released. HLA class I and class II types, where available, came from metadata supplied by the sample provider rather than from assay-based typing. The dataset comprised deeply sampled blood TCRbeta repertoires from subjects exposed to, actively infected with, or recovered from COVID-19. The full study reports these points: The quantity of clinical and demographic metadata differed by source and by participant and was supplied without curation.

CDR3 length: 13 amino acids, cysteine to phenylalanine. CDR3 DNA is the only sequence kept; it has 39 bases, read in frame from the first base. Trimming removed 4 bases from V and 0 bases from J, leaving 4 bases between the germline ends. CDR1 and CDR2 (LNHDA, SQIVND) derive from the germline V gene (reference sequence). TCRbeta CDR3 regions were amplified from genomic DNA by means of the immunoSEQ Assay, a bias-controlled multiplex PCR. For the original study's pipeline: The number of nucleated cells in each sample was estimated by amplification of reference gene primers within the assay. To quantify the absolute abundance of each unique TCRbeta CDR3 rearrangement, sequence reads were collapsed and filtered. For each sample, productive Simpson clonality was calculated as the square root of Simpson's diversity index over productive rearrangements. Here the immuneACCESS table is served through TCRdb, limited to in-frame sequences with V and J called. Missing clones are a known gap in these copies; in checked studies unresolved V genes cover under half, and the rest lacks a known reason. V and J calls and clone size come straight from that table; D and trimming were deduced from the DNA. For this sample there are about 500,000 clones; roughly 90% appear just once. About 0.75% of the sample comes from the top ten.

On this clone itself: Its antigen remains unidentified. Per-nucleotide qualities are absent, and no much larger clonotype sits a single base away. This same CDR3 is encoded by further DNA sequences in the sample.

Participants in the prospective study were enrolled through a virtual design, were aged roughly 18 to 95 years, and lived in approximately 25 United States geographic areas. In the prospective study, participants were assigned to cohorts based on the clinical history participants reported in a screening survey and a study questionnaire. Recovered participants in ImmuneRACE Cohort 3 were defined as having two consecutive negative NP/OP PCR tests, clearance from a healthcare professional, or resolution of symptoms. In the prospective study, mobile phlebotomists collected whole blood, serum and a nasopharyngeal or oropharyngeal swab from each participant. Participants in the prospective study had the option to provide additional blood draws and questionnaires over an approximately 2-month period. Before DNA extraction, prospective study blood samples were shipped either frozen or at room temperature.

This TCR was recovered from a woman under 30 who had recovered from COVID-19. The chain is encoded by TRBV19 joined to TRBJ2-1; no confident D gene assignment can be made. Sequencing was done on a sample of PBMCs or T cells enriched from blood (not recorded which). CDR3 reads: CASSTSSYNEQFF. The DNA reads as follows: TGTGCCAGTAGTACCAGCTCCTACAATGAGCAGTTCTTC.